This TCR beta chain was profiled in a study of CD8 T cells in ankylosing spondylitis (dated by TCRdb to about 2017). Study-level background: To find TCR variants linked to disease, the study profiled T cell receptor beta repertoires in ankylosing spondylitis patients and healthy donors. The whole study cohort included 85 to 120 healthy donors and about two dozen ankylosing spondylitis patients. Peripheral blood samples were taken, and synovial fluid was additionally collected from ankylosing spondylitis patients. Broad study findings and their caveats: Some motif variants had previously been reported in the synovial fluid and blood of reactive arthritis patients, which suggests shared mechanisms of disease initiation. The disease-linked clones showed a CD8+ phenotype and occurred at relatively low frequencies in peripheral blood. According to the report, matched synovial fluid samples from ankylosing spondylitis patients were significantly enriched for the disease-linked clones. A TCR beta motif made up of several highly homologous amino acid variants appeared to be characteristic of blood from ankylosing spondylitis patients.

A remark on this clonotype: The clone's antigen remains unknown. The record has no base qualities; no much larger clone is one base away.

CDR1 and CDR2 were assigned from the germline V gene as MNHEY and SVGEGT. Trimming takes 6 bases from V and 10 bases from J, and the germline ends sit 13 bases apart. The cysteine opens and the phenylalanine closes a CDR3 of 12 amino acids. The entry retains the CDR3 DNA only, 36 bases that are in frame from base 1. Sequencing took place on an Illumina HiSeq 2500. TCR beta libraries were prepared by quantitative 5'-RACE with molecular barcodes. On the study's bioinformatics: A new computational method, built on a probabilistic model of VDJ rearrangement, was used to identify disease-linked TCR variants. The public reads were reanalyzed by TCRdb: fastp trimming at Q25, MiXCR alignment, in-frame beta chains only. Rows matching on CDR3 protein sequence are summarized as one entry with the most common DNA and genes. TCRdb's processing, not the study's, gives the V and J calls here. This sample comprises a few hundred thousand distinct CDR3 sequences, over 15% of them detected only once. The top ten constitute around 33% of the sample.

Source material: blood, either unsorted or a sorted T cell fraction (not recorded which). The chain was built from TRBV6-2 or TRBV6-3 and TRBJ2-1, with no D gene named confidently. This receptor was taken from a male donor with ankylosing spondylitis or in good health (not recorded which). In nucleotides, the sequence is TGTGCCAGCAGATTACGCGGTGGGGAGCAGTTCTTC. It encodes CASRLRGGEQFF.